One T cell receptor (beta chain) is described in this entry. This entry is derived from a study of OX40 agonist ivuxolimab in advanced cancers. Study context: The patients received ivuxolimab by intravenous route every 2 weeks at 0.01 to 10 mg/kg. The dose-escalation cohort was roughly 84% male, with a mean age of around 60 years, ranging roughly 20 to 90.

The repertoire was sequenced with immunoSEQ multiplex PCR; TCRdb's copy has only in-frame clones and lacks some. The sample has fewer than 90,000 clones, 86% seen once. Between the trimmed V and J ends, which lost 7 bases and 0 bases, there was a span of 10 bases. The CDR3 runs 14 residues. Per germline, CDR1 SNHLY and CDR2 FYNNEI. This material consisted of CD4+ or CD8+ T cells sorted from blood, taken in a trial of the OX40 agonist ivuxolimab. The rearrangement uses TRBV2 and TRBJ1-5; D is unclear. The receptor comes from an adult with an advanced solid tumor such as melanoma, head and neck, liver or kidney cancer. The DNA of the CDR3 is TGTGCCAGCACCAAGGAACATAGCAATCAGCCCCAGCATTTT. Protein product: CASTKEHSNQPQHF.